This T cell receptor (beta chain) appears in the sequencing data of a study of T cells expressing NK-cell markers. Overall study context: Obtained from sorted CD3+CD56+NKG2C+, CD3+CD56+NKG2C- and CD3+CD56-NKG2C+ T cells were the TCR beta repertoires.

The CDR3 sequence is 16 residues long. Germline V gene sequence: CDR1 MNHNS, CDR2 SASEGT. Concerning this clonotype itself: Antigen: not known.

The TCR beta cDNA came from 5'RACE template switching with UMIs. No DNA is given; TCRdb re-called the 5' RACE reads and lists each CDR3 protein once. The table counts 300,000 to 450,000 distinct CDR3 sequences; roughly 5.2% lies in the top ten. Whole-study results and caveats: Six donors carried dominant NKG2C+ clonotypes that made up roughly 1.0-7.0% of their CD8+ T cells. Whether expanded NKG2C+ T cell clones were HCMV specific stayed uncertain.

The sample consisted of blood T cells: a sorted CD56 or NKG2C T cell subset, CD4+ or CD8+ T cells, or bulk PBMC T cells (not recorded which). This chain connects TRBV6-1 to TRBJ2-1; the TCRdb call, TRBD2, lacks DNA for checking. The receptor comes from a man between 18 and 69 years old in good health. Here the CDR3 reads CASSKDPGGLYNEQFF.